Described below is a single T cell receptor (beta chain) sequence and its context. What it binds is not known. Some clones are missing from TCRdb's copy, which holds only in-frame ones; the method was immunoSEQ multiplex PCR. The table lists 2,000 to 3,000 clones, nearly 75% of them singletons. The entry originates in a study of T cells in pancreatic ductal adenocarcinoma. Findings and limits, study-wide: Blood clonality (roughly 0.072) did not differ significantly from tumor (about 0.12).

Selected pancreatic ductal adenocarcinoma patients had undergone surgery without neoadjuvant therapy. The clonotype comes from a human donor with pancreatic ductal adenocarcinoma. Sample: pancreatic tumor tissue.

This chain's CDR3 is CASSDPQNTGELFF. For the CDR3, the DNA is TGTGCCAGCAGTGACCCGCAGAACACCGGGGAGCTGTTTTTT. The rearrangement uses TRBV6-4 and TRBJ2-2; D uncertain. The CDR3 is 14 residues long. Trimming removed 2 bases from V and 1 base from J, with 5 bases in between. Germline V gene data show CDR1 as MRHNA and CDR2 as SNTAGT.